These 28 T cell receptor beta chains were all obtained from the same sample, sequenced in a study of technical replicates of blood from a handful of donors. TCRdb's table, derived via immunoSEQ multiplex PCR, lists solely in-frame clones and lacks some. The top ten hold less than 0.35% of the sample, which has around 93,000 clones, just under 95% seen once. The material sequenced was T cells isolated from PBMCs. The receptors shown here come from a human donor in good health.

The chain couples TRBV19 to TRBJ2-7, with 11 bases identical to TRBD2. The CDR3 totals 13 residues. After removal of 6 bases from V and 6 bases from J, the junction contained 4 bases not matched to a gene. Per the germline V gene, CDR1 is LNHDA and CDR2 is SQIVND (reference sequence). The CDR3 region is CASRGGLAGEQYF. For the CDR3, the DNA is TGTGCCAGTAGGGGCGGACTAGCGGGCGAGCAGTACTTC.

The CDR3, as DNA: TGTGCCATCAGCCTAGCGGGAGAGACCCAGTACTTC. It yields the protein CAISLAGETQYF. The chain uses TRBV10-3 and TRBJ2-5; TRBD2 aligns across 8 bases. Losses at the gene ends were 6 bases for V and 4 bases for J; bases not matched to a gene: 1. This CDR3 is built from 12 residues. Germline CDR1 and CDR2: ENHRY and SYGVKD.

The J gene is TRBJ2-3, the V gene TRBV19; D is possibly TRBD2 (6 bases). Trimming pared 7 bases from V and 2 bases from J, leaving 22 bases between. CDR1 and CDR2 from the germline V gene are LNHDA and SQIVND (reference sequence). The CDR3 runs 17 residues. As DNA, the CDR3 is TGTGCCAGTATGCTAGGAGGCACCACGGACTACACAGATACGCAGTATTTT. Translated, it gives CASMLGGTTDYTDTQYF.

V is TRBV7-3 and J is TRBJ2-7; 11 bases agree with TRBD1. V lost 5 bases to trimming and J lost 4 bases; unmatched junction nucleotides: 7. CDR1 is SGHTA and CDR2 is FQGTGA in the germline V gene. The CDR3 is 15 residues long. CDR3 bases: TGTGCCAGCAGCCAGGACAGGGGGCCATGGTACGAGCAGTACTTC. Protein sequence: CASSQDRGPWYEQYF.

The chain employs TRBV18 and TRBJ2-7; TRBD1 aligns across 9 bases. From germline, CDR1 is KGHSH and CDR2 LQKENI. The junction had 6 bases not matched to a gene; V was cut back by 4 bases and J by 5 bases. CDR3 length: 14 residues. Written as DNA, the CDR3 is TGTGCCAGCTCACTTAGGACAGGGGAGCACGAGCAGTACTTC. It specifies CASSLRTGEHEQYF. The full variable domain, with the rest looked up from reference TRBV18 and TRBJ2-7, is NAGVMQNPRHLVRRRGQEARLRCSPMKGHSHVYWYRQLPEEGLKFMVYLQKENIIDESGMPKERFSAEFPKEGPSILRIQQVVRGDSAAYFCASSLRTGEHEQYFGPGTRLTVT.

For the CDR3, the DNA is TGTGCCACCGCGACAGGGGCGAGCTATGGCTACACCTTC. This codes for CATATGASYGYTF. V gene TRBV27 combines with J gene TRBJ1-2; 8 nucleotides align to TRBD1. This CDR3 is 13 amino acids long. Trimming took 10 bases from V and 4 from J; bases not matched to a gene: 8. CDR1 and CDR2 (germline): MNHEY, SMNVEV (reference sequence).

The chain links TRBV7-2 to TRBJ2-7, with TRBD2 identical over 9 bases. The germline V gene has CDR1 SGHTA and CDR2 FQGNSA. V dropped 6 bases and J dropped 2; count of bases not matched to a gene: 8. CDR3 length: 15 residues. CDR3 region: CASSPGLAPPYEQYF. The CDR3 bases are TGTGCCAGCAGTCCTGGACTAGCGCCTCCCTACGAGCAGTACTTC.

This clone appeared a single time. This chain links TRBV25-1 with TRBJ1-2, with a weak D call TRBD1 (6 bases). With 4 bases removed from V and 8 bases from J, the gap between germline ends came to 11 bases. The CDR3 loop spans 12 amino acids. Germline CDR1 reads MGHDK; CDR2 reads SYGVNS. The CDR3 reads CASSVAGEGYTF. CDR3 nucleotide sequence: TGTGCCAGCAGTGTAGCAGGGGAAGGCTACACCTTC.

This chain joins TRBV29-1 and TRBJ2-1; D may be TRBD2 (6 bases). CDR1 and CDR2 (germline): SQVTM, ANQGSEA. The ends were cut back, 1 base at V and 7 bases at J, with 14 bases in the middle. This CDR3 has 14 amino acids. The DNA of the CDR3 is TGCAGCGTTGAAGTAATCGGCGCGGGGAATGAGCAGTTCTTC. This translates into CSVEVIGAGNEQFF.

The CDR3 is CASSGGMGSYEQYF. CDR3 coding DNA: TGTGCCAGCAGCGGAGGTATGGGGAGTTACGAGCAGTACTTC. This chain connects TRBV9 to TRBJ2-7; D is perhaps TRBD2 (5 bases). Trimming took 3 bases from V and 4 from J, leaving 14 bases between them. The CDR3 is 14 amino acids. The germline V gene encodes CDR1 SGDLS and CDR2 YYNGEE.

The V call is TRBV27, the J call TRBJ1-2; weak D call: TRBD1 (5 bases). The germline CDR1 and CDR2 sequences are MNHEY and SMNVEV (reference sequence). Trimming removed 6 bases from V and 13 bases from J, with 21 bases in between. The CDR3 is made up of 13 amino acids. In DNA form, the CDR3 reads TGTGCCAGCAGCTATTCAAGACAAGGGGATTCCACCTTC. Its translation: CASSYSRQGDSTF.

The gene calls are TRBV6-5 and TRBJ2-3; 11 positions match TRBD2. CDR3 length equals 15 residues. Germline lookup yields CDR1 MNHEY and CDR2 SVGAGI. The V segment lost 6 bases and the J segment 4 bases; nucleotides outside the gene matches: 6. Written as DNA, the CDR3 is TGTGCCAGCAGCACCCAGGGACTAGCGGCAGATACGCAGTATTTT. The encoded protein is CASSTQGLAADTQYF.

This chain joins TRBV10-3 and TRBJ1-1, with a tentative D call TRBD1 (6 bases). Germline CDR1 reads ENHRY; CDR2 reads SYGVKD. The V and J ends lost 1 base and 4 bases respectively, with 13 bases between them. The CDR3 covers 15 residues. The CDR3 sequence is CAISEFGGQGTEAFF. In nucleotides, the CDR3 is TGTGCCATCAGTGAGTTTGGGGGCCAGGGCACTGAAGCTTTCTTT.

The chain is built from TRBV27 and TRBJ1-2; 7 positions agree with TRBD1. V shed 8 bases and J 1 base; nucleotides not matched to a gene: 7. This CDR3 spans 14 amino acids. Per the germline V gene, CDR1 is MNHEY and CDR2 is SMNVEV (reference sequence). CDR3 in DNA: TGTGCCAGCGGCAGGGGGGATGTTAACTATGGCTACACCTTC. Translation gives CASGRGDVNYGYTF.

The rearrangement links TRBV2 to TRBJ2-2; the D is unclear. CDR1 is SNHLY and CDR2 is FYNNEI in the germline V gene. The CDR3 is 12 residues long. V gave up 4 bases and J gave up 5 bases, with 5 bases separating them. The CDR3 sequence: CASSAETGELFF. The CDR3 region has the DNA TGTGCCAGCAGTGCGGAGACCGGGGAGCTGTTTTTT.

The chain is built from TRBV6-1 and TRBJ2-7, with TRBD2 matching 11 bases. This CDR3 has 16 amino acids. Germline CDR1 and CDR2: MNHNS and SASEGT. After removal of 3 bases from V and 2 bases from J, the junction contained 6 bases not matched to a gene. The DNA of the CDR3 is TGTGCCAGCAGTGAGCCCCCGGGACTAGCGGCCTACGAGCAGTACTTC. This gives the protein CASSEPPGLAAYEQYF.

The chain has TRBV19 and TRBJ1-5; TRBD1 agrees at 7 bases. V lost 5 bases and J lost 2; bases outside the gene matches: 6. Germline assignment: CDR1 LNHDA and CDR2 SQIVND (reference sequence). The CDR3 spans 15 residues. The CDR3 protein is CASSPPGTGNQPQHF. DNA for the CDR3: TGTGCCAGTAGTCCTCCGGGGACAGGCAATCAGCCCCAGCATTTT.

V gene TRBV7-9 combines with J gene TRBJ2-5, with TRBD1 matching over 7 bases. The CDR3 runs to 13 residues. The ends lost 2 bases at V and 11 bases at J; junction bases unmatched: 8. The germline gives CDR1 SEHNR, CDR2 FQNEAQ (reference sequence). Here the CDR3 DNA reads TGTGCCAGCAGCTTACAAAGGGACAGTAAACAGTACTTC. Amino acid sequence: CASSLQRDSKQYF.

Turning to this clone: Other nucleotide sequences in the sample specify the same CDR3. The V gene is TRBV2, the J gene TRBJ2-7, with TRBD2 matching 12 bases. In germline, CDR1 is SNHLY, CDR2 FYNNEI. CDR3 length: 15 amino acids. Trimming at V came to 9 bases and at J to 4 bases, leaving 10 bases not matched to a gene. CDR3 region: CASSSSGRAWYEQYF. The CDR3 region has the DNA TGTGCCAGTAGTTCTAGCGGGAGGGCCTGGTACGAGCAGTACTTC.

With regard to this clone: The junction differs from germline at one of its ends, possibly a read error. The rearrangement joins TRBV13 to TRBJ2-6; TRBD1 matches 7 bases. This CDR3 contains 15 residues. Germline values: CDR1 PRHDT, CDR2 FYEKMQ (reference sequence). The DNA for the CDR3 is TGTGCCAGCAGCTTAAACCTCCAGGGGGACAACGTCCTGACTTTC. Its protein is CASSLNLQGDNVLTF.

J is TRBJ2-1 and V is TRBV12-5; no firm D call. CDR1 LGHNT and CDR2 FRNRAP come from the germline V gene. CDR3 size: 11 residues. Trimming took 2 bases from V and 10 from J, leaving 6 bases between them. CDR3 sequence reads: CASGLNQEQFF. The CDR3 coding sequence is TGTGCTAGTGGTTTGAATCAGGAGCAGTTCTTC.

The genes are TRBV7-9 and TRBJ1-1, with 7 bases aligning to TRBD1. The CDR3 loop spans 16 amino acids. The V and J ends lost 5 bases and 1 base, in that order; junction bases with no gene match: 10. The germline V gene has CDR1 SEHNR and CDR2 FQNEAQ (reference sequence). The CDR3 here is CASSQKQGLGNTEAFF. The CDR3 DNA reads as TGTGCCAGCAGCCAAAAACAGGGGCTTGGGAACACTGAAGCTTTCTTT. Supplemented by reference TRBV7-9 and TRBJ1-1, the full variable domain reads DTGVSQNPRHKITKRGQNVTFRCDPISEHNRLYWYRQTLGQGPEFLTYFQNEAQLEKSRLLSDRFSAERPKGSFSTLEIQRTEQGDSAMYLCASSQKQGLGNTEAFFGQGTRLTVV.

This clone was observed once. The chain is built from TRBV27 and TRBJ2-2, with TRBD1 matching over 12 bases. J gave up 2 bases and V 6 bases, and 4 bases lay outside the gene matches. The CDR3 is 16 residues long. Looked up from germline, CDR1 is MNHEY and CDR2 is SMNVEV (reference sequence). In DNA, the CDR3 is TGTGCCAGCAGCCTAGGGACAGGGGGCAACACCGGGGAGCTGTTTTTT. Protein product: CASSLGTGGNTGELFF.

This clone was seen once. The rearrangement links TRBV11-2 to TRBJ1-4; D gene uncertain. Germline lookup yields CDR1 SGHAT and CDR2 FQNNGV. V lost 0 bases and J lost 1, with 9 bases in between. The CDR3 has 16 amino acids. For the CDR3, the DNA is TGTGCCAGCAGCTTAGATCTGCGGGAAACTAATGAAAAACTGTTTTTT. Translation gives CASSLDLRETNEKLFF.

The chain employs TRBV9 and TRBJ2-3; D not certain. The V gene's germline CDR1 is SGDLS and CDR2 YYNGEE. The CDR3 runs 13 residues. The V end lost 4 bases, the J end lost 3 bases, and 9 bases lay between the germline ends. CDR3 sequence (DNA): TGTGCCAGCAGCCCCCTACTTACAGATACGCAGTATTTT. As protein: CASSPLLTDTQYF.

The genes are TRBV2 and TRBJ2-5; a weak D match, TRBD1 (5 bases). The J call is in doubt because the DNA end fits TRBJ2-7 better. In germline, CDR1 is SNHLY, CDR2 FYNNEI. The CDR3 is 12 amino acids. The CDR3 sequence is CASRRIRVEQYF. CDR3 nucleotide sequence: TGTGCCAGCCGCAGAATCAGGGTCGAGCAGTACTTC.

This clone was found once. The chain links TRBV6-5 to TRBJ2-7, with TRBD1 identical over 11 bases. The CDR3 length is 13 residues. The trim removed 6 bases at V and 6 bases at J, leaving 4 bases unmatched. Germline CDR1 MNHEY, CDR2 SVGAGI. CDR3: CASRSGTGGEQYF. CDR3 DNA sequence: TGTGCCAGCAGATCCGGGACAGGGGGCGAGCAGTACTTC.

In its sample, this clone was seen once. The CDR3 DNA reads as TGTGCCAGCAGTTACTCGCTTCGGGATACGCAGTATTTT. It translates to CASSYSLRDTQYF. The V call is TRBV6-6, the J call TRBJ2-3; no clear D. The length of the CDR3 is 13 residues. The V gene's germline CDR1 is MNHNY and CDR2 SVGAGI (reference sequence). Trimming took off 0 bases at V and 6 bases at J, with 7 bases between the two ends.